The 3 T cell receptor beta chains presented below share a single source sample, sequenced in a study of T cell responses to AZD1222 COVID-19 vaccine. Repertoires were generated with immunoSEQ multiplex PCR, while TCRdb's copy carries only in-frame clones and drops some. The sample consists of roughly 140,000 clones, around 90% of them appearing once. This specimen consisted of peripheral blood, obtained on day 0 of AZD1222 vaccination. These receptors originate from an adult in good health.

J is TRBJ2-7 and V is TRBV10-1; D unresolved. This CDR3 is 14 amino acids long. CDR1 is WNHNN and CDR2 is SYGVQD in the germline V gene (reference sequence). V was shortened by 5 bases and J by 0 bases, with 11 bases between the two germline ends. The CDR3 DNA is TGCGCCAGCAGTCCTTTCGAGAGCTCCTACGAGCAGTACTTC. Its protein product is CASSPFESSYEQYF.

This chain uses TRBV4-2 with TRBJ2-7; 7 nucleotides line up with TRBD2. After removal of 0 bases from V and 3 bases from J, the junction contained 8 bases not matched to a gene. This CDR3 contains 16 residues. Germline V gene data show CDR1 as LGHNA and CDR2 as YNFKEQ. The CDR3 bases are TGTGCCAGCAGCCAAGATATCGGGGGGAGGCTCTACGAGCAGTACTTC. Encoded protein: CASSQDIGGRLYEQYF.

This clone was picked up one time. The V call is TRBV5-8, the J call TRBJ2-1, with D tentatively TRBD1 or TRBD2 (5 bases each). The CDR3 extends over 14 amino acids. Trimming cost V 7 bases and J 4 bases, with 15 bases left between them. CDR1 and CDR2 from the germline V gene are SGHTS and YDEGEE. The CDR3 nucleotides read TGTGCCAGCGGAGCGGACACTACTTACAATGAGCAGTTCTTC. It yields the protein CASGADTTYNEQFF.